This record looks at one T cell receptor beta chain sequence and its context. This record belongs to a study of T cell responses to AZD1222 COVID-19 vaccine. Study overall: Pooling covered second doses at about 4 or about 12 weeks.

The CDR3 runs 15 residues. V trimming: 1 base; J trimming: 8 bases; junction bases outside the gene matches: 8. Germline CDR1 is SGHRS and CDR2 is YFSETQ. Measured with immunoSEQ multiplex PCR; TCRdb has only the in-frame clones, and not every one. The repertoire holds some 84,000 clones, 75% to 90% seen once, with roughly 15% in the top ten. The receptor was isolated from an adult in good health. The V gene is TRBV5-1, the J gene TRBJ2-1, with 8 bases that match TRBD1. Specimen: peripheral blood, collected on day 0 of AZD1222 vaccination. The CDR3 DNA reads as TGCGCCAGCAGCTTGCGCCAGGGGGCGCCGGATGAGCAGTTCTTC. Protein product: CASSLRQGAPDEQFF.